A selection of T cell receptor beta chains follows, all from one sample in a study of T cell changes during pregnancy in multiple sclerosis. TCRdb keeps only in-frame clones here, not all; method: immunoSEQ multiplex PCR. The table lists over 70,000 clones, around 92% of them singletons, with over 2.5% in the top ten. The sample consisted of peripheral blood, taken in the third trimester of pregnancy. These receptor sequences come from a female donor in good health, enrolled as a control in a pregnancy study. Both conserved end residues are part of each CDR3. Fields, in order: V gene, clone size, J gene, D gene, CDR3 protein, CDR3 DNA. The D gene is left open where the match is weak. Size tells how often a clone was seen (once, few, many) or the class of an expanded clone, and some rows leave it out.

TRBV30	.	TRBJ2-1	TRBD2	CAWREAGDLEQFF	TGTGCCTGGAGAGAAGCGGGAGACCTTGAGCAGTTCTTC
TRBV6-5	.	TRBJ1-4	.	CASREAGANEKPFF	TGTGCCAGCAGAGAGGCGGGGGCTAATGAAAAACCGTTTTTT
TRBV27	.	TRBJ1-6	TRBD1	CASSWGQELNSPLHF	TGTGCCAGCAGTTGGGGACAGGAACTTAATTCACCCCTCCACTTT
TRBV14	.	TRBJ1-2	.	CASSQAFGAYTF	TGTGCCAGCAGCCAAGCTTTCGGAGCGTACACCTTC
TRBV18	.	TRBJ1-2	.	CASSPPNLSHGYTF	TGTGCCAGCTCACCACCAAACTTGAGCCATGGCTACACCTTC
TRBV29-1	.	TRBJ1-2	TRBD1	CSVGTGARSNYGYTF	TGCAGCGTTGGGACAGGGGCGAGGTCTAACTATGGCTACACCTTC
TRBV5-5	.	TRBJ1-4	.	CASSLYFVQGPEKLFF	TGTGCCAGCAGCTTGTATTTCGTGCAGGGGCCTGAAAAACTGTTTTTT
TRBV28	once	TRBJ2-5	.	CASSTRWSGQETQYF	TGTGCCAGCAGTACCCGGTGGTCGGGGCAAGAGACCCAGTACTTC
TRBV29-1	.	TRBJ2-1	TRBD2	CSVEDSGRSYNEQFF	TGCAGCGTGGAGGATAGCGGGAGATCCTACAATGAGCAGTTCTTC
TRBV7-6	.	TRBJ2-7	TRBD1	CASSLTDRGAYEQYF	TGTGCCAGCAGCTTGACGGACAGGGGGGCCTACGAGCAGTACTTC
TRBV19	.	TRBJ2-1	TRBD2	CASSMGKTSGRRAYNEQFF	TGTGCCAGTAGTATGGGTAAGACTAGCGGGAGGCGGGCCTACAATGAGCAGTTCTTC
TRBV7-2	once	TRBJ2-7	.	CASSQGLMLSEQYF	TGTGCCAGCAGCCAAGGACTCATGCTTTCCGAGCAGTACTTC
TRBV11-2	.	TRBJ1-4	TRBD1	CASSLLGQGRNEKLFF	TGTGCCAGCAGCTTACTAGGACAGGGGCGGAATGAAAAACTGTTTTTT
TRBV19	.	TRBJ1-5	.	CASSIGRSGANQPQHF	TGTGCCAGTAGTATCGGCAGGTCCGGCGCCAATCAGCCCCAGCATTTT
TRBV7-8	.	TRBJ1-2	TRBD1	CASSLARDSEIYGYTF	TGTGCCAGCAGCTTAGCCCGGGACAGCGAGATATATGGCTACACCTTC
TRBV19	.	TRBJ1-5	.	CASSSSGGKNQPQHF	TGTGCCAGTAGTTCAAGCGGGGGGAAGAATCAGCCCCAGCATTTT
TRBV2	many	TRBJ1-5	.	CASSEWGDQPQHF	TGTGCCAGCAGTGAATGGGGGGATCAGCCCCAGCATTTT
TRBV5-4	.	TRBJ2-5	TRBD2	CASNPGTSGGPQETQYF	TGTGCCAGCAACCCCGGGACTAGCGGGGGACCCCAAGAGACCCAGTACTTC
TRBV21-1	.	TRBJ2-7	.	CASSKGVAGGLGEQYF	TGTGCCAGCAGCAAAGGGGTAGCGGGAGGACTAGGCGAGCAGTACTTC
TRBV28	.	TRBJ2-7	.	CASSPGLPIEQYF	TGTGCCAGCAGTCCCGGACTCCCCATCGAGCAGTACTTC
TRBV27	once	TRBJ2-4	.	CASSPSIGIQYF	TGTGCCAGCAGTCCTTCAATCGGCATTCAGTACTTC
TRBV19	.	TRBJ2-3	TRBD2	CASSRGTSGTDTQYF	TGTGCCAGTAGTAGGGGGACTAGTGGGACAGATACGCAGTATTTT
TRBV30	.	TRBJ1-6	.	CAWSPGQNNSPLHF	TGTGCCTGGAGCCCCGGACAGAATAATTCACCCCTCCACTTT
TRBV7-2	.	TRBJ2-1	.	CASSRLAGEQFF	TGTGCCAGCAGCAGGCTAGCTGGTGAGCAGTTCTTC
TRBV28	.	TRBJ1-4	TRBD1	CASSFTGQGSEKLFF	TGTGCCAGCAGTTTCACCGGACAGGGTAGTGAAAAACTGTTTTTT
TRBV7-2	.	TRBJ1-1	.	CASSSPQGWKYTEAFF	TGTGCCAGCAGCTCTCCACAGGGCTGGAAGTACACTGAAGCTTTCTTT
TRBV27	.	TRBJ2-3	.	CASSYSWSDTQYF	TGTGCCAGCAGTTATAGTTGGTCAGATACGCAGTATTTT
TRBV7-3	.	TRBJ2-2	TRBD2	CASSPTSGGNTGELFF	TGTGCCAGCAGCCCGACTAGCGGGGGGAACACCGGGGAGCTGTTTTTT
TRBV7-6	.	TRBJ2-7	TRBD2	CASSLSSGHTYEQYF	TGTGCCAGCAGCTTATCTAGCGGACATACCTACGAGCAGTACTTC
TRBV25-1	.	TRBJ1-2	TRBD1	CASRTGYYGYTF	TGTGCCAGCCGGACAGGCTATTATGGCTACACCTTC
TRBV5-1	.	TRBJ2-2	TRBD2	CASTRVGTSGSYTGELFF	TGCGCCAGCACCAGGGTGGGGACTAGCGGGAGTTACACCGGGGAGCTGTTTTTT
TRBV28	.	TRBJ2-7	.	CASTTSISYEQYF	TGTGCCAGCACCACATCCATCTCCTACGAGCAGTACTTC
TRBV5-1	.	TRBJ2-7	.	CASSLDRWGTSSYEQYF	TGCGCCAGCAGCTTGGACAGATGGGGGACATCCTCCTACGAGCAGTACTTC
TRBV7-2	.	TRBJ2-3	.	CASSSIRTDTQYF	TGTGCCAGCAGCTCTATCCGCACAGATACGCAGTATTTT
TRBV4-1	once	TRBJ2-6	.	CASSPYPLSGANVLTF	TGCGCCAGCAGCCCTTATCCTCTCTCTGGGGCCAACGTCCTGACTTTC
TRBV28	.	TRBJ1-6	.	CASSQGQLMAGNSPLHF	TGTGCCAGCAGCCAGGGACAACTAATGGCTGGTAATTCACCCCTCCACTTT
TRBV5-1	.	TRBJ2-3	TRBD2	CASSGTTSGGDSDTQYF	TGCGCCAGCAGCGGGACAACTAGCGGGGGGGATTCAGATACGCAGTATTTT
TRBV2	.	TRBJ1-1	.	CASSEAAGSGMTEAFF	TGTGCCAGCAGTGAAGCTGCGGGGTCGGGGATGACTGAAGCTTTCTTT
TRBV28	.	TRBJ1-2	.	CASSLYTNYGYTF	TGTGCCAGCAGTTTATATACTAACTATGGCTACACCTTC
TRBV13	once	TRBJ2-3	TRBD2	CASSLSLREGLGDTQYF	TGTGCCAGCAGCTTATCTTTGCGGGAGGGCCTCGGGGATACGCAGTATTTT